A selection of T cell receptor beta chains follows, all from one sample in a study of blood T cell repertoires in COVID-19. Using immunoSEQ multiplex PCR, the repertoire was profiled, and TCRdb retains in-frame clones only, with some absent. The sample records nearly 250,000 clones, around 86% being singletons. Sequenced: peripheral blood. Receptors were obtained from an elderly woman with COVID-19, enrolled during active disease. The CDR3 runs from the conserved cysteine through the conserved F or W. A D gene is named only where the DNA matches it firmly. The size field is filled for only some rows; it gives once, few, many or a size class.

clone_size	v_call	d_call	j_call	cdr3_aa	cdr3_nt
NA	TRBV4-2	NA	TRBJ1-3	CASSPDGFSGNTIYF	TGTGCCAGCAGCCCAGACGGGTTCTCTGGAAACACCATATATTTT
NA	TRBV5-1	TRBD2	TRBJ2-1	CASSALAGSSYNEQFF	TGCGCCAGCAGCGCCCTAGCGGGGTCTTCCTACAATGAGCAGTTCTTC
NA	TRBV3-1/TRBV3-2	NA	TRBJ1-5	CASSAQGQPQHF	TGTGCCAGCAGCGCCCAGGGGCAGCCCCAGCATTTT
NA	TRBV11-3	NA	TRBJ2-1	CASSLGPSTDEQFF	TGTGCCAGCAGCTTAGGGCCCTCGACAGACGAGCAGTTCTTC
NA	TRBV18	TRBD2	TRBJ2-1	CASSPTGGPSYNEQFF	TGTGCCAGCTCACCCACGGGGGGTCCGTCCTACAATGAGCAGTTCTTC
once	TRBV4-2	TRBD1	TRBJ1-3	CASSQRQGSVGNTIYF	TGTGCCAGCAGCCAGCGACAGGGATCAGTTGGAAACACCATATATTTT
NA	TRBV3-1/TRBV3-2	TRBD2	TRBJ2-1	CASSQYSGGAYNEQFF	TGTGCCAGCAGCCAGTATAGCGGGGGGGCCTACAATGAGCAGTTCTTC
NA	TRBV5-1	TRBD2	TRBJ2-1	CASNPGGGVSYNEQFF	TGCGCCAGCAACCCCGGGGGAGGGGTGTCCTACAATGAGCAGTTCTTC
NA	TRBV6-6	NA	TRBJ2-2	CASTVEGTNTGELFF	TGTGCCAGCACGGTGGAGGGGACTAACACCGGGGAGCTGTTTTTT
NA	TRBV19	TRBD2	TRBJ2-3	CASSIGTSPDTQYF	TGTGCCAGTAGTATAGGGACTAGCCCAGATACGCAGTATTTT
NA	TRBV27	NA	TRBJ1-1	CASSLDIPIRGEAFF	TGTGCCAGCAGTTTAGACATCCCGATTAGGGGTGAAGCTTTCTTT
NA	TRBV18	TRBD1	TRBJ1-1	CASSATGGTEAFF	TGTGCCAGCTCAGCGACAGGGGGGACTGAAGCTTTCTTT
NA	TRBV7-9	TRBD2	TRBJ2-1	CASSLAPSGGNEQFF	TGTGCCAGCAGCTTAGCTCCTAGCGGGGGGAATGAGCAGTTCTTC
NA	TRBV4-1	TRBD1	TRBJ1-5	CASSQRTGGSNQPQHF	TGCGCCAGCAGCCAGAGGACAGGGGGCAGCAATCAGCCCCAGCATTTT
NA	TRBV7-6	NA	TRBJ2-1	CASSLEATSSYNEQFF	TGTGCCAGCAGCTTAGAAGCAACGAGCTCCTACAATGAGCAGTTCTTC
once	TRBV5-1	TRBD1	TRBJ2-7	CASSLRQGPYEQYF	TGCGCCAGCAGCTTACGACAGGGACCCTACGAGCAGTACTTC
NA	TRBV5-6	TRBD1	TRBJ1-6	CASSLAGQGASPLHF	TGTGCCAGCAGCTTGGCAGGACAGGGGGCCTCACCCCTCCACTTT
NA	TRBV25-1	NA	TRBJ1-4	CASSAYEKLFF	TGTGCCAGCAGTGCTTATGAAAAACTGTTTTTT
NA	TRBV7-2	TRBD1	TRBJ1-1	CASRGDRGRIGNTEAFF	TGTGCCAGCCGGGGGGACAGGGGAAGAATTGGGAACACTGAAGCTTTCTTT
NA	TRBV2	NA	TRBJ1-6	CASSGPTTGLTFNSPLHF	TGTGCCAGCAGTGGACCGACTACGGGACTTACCTTCAATTCACCCCTCCACTTT
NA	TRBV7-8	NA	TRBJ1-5	CASSREGHQPQHF	TGTGCCAGCAGCCGGGAGGGCCATCAGCCCCAGCATTTT
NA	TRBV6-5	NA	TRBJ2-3	CACLQGGADTQYF	TGTGCCTGCCTCCAGGGGGGCGCAGATACGCAGTATTTT
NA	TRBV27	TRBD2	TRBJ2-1	CASSSGLAGGPVEQFF	TGTGCCAGCAGTTCCGGACTAGCGGGGGGGCCGGTTGAGCAGTTCTTC
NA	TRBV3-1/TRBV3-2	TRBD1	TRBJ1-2	CASSPTGGGYGYTF	TGTGCCAGCAGCCCGACAGGGGGCGGCTATGGCTACACCTTC
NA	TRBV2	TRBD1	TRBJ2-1	CASSDTGAHYNEQFF	TGTGCCAGCAGCGATACAGGGGCCCACTACAATGAGCAGTTCTTC
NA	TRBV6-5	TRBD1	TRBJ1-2	CASRPGQGGGYTF	TGTGCCAGCAGGCCGGGACAGGGGGGAGGCTACACCTTC
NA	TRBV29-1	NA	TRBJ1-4	CSVRPQGVNEKLFF	TGCAGCGTCCGACCACAGGGTGTTAATGAAAAACTGTTTTTT